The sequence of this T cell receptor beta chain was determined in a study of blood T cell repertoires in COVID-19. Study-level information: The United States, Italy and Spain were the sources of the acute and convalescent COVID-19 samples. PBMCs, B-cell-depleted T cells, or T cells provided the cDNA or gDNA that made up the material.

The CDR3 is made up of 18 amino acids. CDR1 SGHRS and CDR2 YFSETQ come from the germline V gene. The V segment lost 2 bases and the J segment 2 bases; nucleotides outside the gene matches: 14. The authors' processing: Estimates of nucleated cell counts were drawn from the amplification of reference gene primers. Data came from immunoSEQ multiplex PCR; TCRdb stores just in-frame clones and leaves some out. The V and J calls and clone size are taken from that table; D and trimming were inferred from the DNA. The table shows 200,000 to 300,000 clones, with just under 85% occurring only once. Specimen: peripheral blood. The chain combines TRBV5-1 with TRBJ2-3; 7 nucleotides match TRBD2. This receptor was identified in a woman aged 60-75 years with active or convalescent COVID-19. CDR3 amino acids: CASSLHSASAGNTDTQYF. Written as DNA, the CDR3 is TGCGCCAGCAGCTTACACTCGGCTTCAGCGGGGAACACAGATACGCAGTATTTT.